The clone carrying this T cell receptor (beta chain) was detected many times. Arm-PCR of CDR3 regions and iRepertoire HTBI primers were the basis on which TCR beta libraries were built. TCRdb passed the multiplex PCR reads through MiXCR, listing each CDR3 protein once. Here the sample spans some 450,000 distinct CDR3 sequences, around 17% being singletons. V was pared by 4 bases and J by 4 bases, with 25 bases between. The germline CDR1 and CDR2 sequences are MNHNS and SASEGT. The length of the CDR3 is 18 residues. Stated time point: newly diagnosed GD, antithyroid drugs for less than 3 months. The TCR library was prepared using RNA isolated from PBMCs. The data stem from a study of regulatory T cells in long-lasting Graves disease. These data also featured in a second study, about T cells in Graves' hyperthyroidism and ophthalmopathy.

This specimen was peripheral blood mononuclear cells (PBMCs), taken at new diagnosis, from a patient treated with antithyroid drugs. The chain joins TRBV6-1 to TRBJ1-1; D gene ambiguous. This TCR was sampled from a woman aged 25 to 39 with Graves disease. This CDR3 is CASSGGLWAVLMGTEAFF. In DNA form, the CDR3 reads TGTGCCAGCAGTGGAGGGTTATGGGCGGTACTTATGGGCACTGAAGCTTTCTTT.